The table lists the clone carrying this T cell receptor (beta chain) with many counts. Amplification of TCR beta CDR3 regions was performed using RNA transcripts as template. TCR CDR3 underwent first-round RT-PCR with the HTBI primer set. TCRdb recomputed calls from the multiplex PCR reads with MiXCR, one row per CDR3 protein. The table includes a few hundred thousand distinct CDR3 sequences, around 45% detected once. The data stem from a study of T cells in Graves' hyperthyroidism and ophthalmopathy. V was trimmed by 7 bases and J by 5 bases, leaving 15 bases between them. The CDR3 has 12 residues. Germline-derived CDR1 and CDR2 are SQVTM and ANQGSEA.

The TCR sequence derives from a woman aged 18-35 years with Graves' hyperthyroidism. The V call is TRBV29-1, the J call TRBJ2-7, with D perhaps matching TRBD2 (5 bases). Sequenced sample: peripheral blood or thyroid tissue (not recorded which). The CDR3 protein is CSAEGVGDEQYF. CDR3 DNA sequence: TGCAGCGCTGAGGGAGTAGGCGACGAGCAGTACTTC.